This passage covers 5 T cell receptor beta chains from one sample sequenced in a study of blood T cell repertoires in COVID-19. The protocol was immunoSEQ multiplex PCR, while the TCRdb copy is restricted to in-frame clones and leaves out a portion. This sample has some 110,000 clones; over 80% occur once, and the top ten carry approximately 0.76%. What was sequenced was peripheral blood. Receptor source: a woman in her sixties or seventies with acute or convalescent COVID-19.

As DNA, the CDR3 is TGTGCCAGCAGTAGGGGAGGATCAGTGTCTGGAAACACCATATATTTT. Its translation is CASSRGGSVSGNTIYF. The gene calls are TRBV2 and TRBJ1-3; D is possibly TRBD1 (5 bases). The CDR3 runs 16 residues. V lost 5 bases and J 1 base, leaving 15 bases between the germline ends. Germline V gives CDR1 SNHLY, CDR2 FYNNEI.

The chain recombines TRBV11-2 with TRBJ1-3; no clear D. The germline V gene has CDR1 SGHAT and CDR2 FQNNGV. The CDR3 sequence is 16 residues long. Trimming removed 2 bases at V and 4 bases at J, with 15 bases between. The CDR3 DNA reads TGTGCCAGCAGCTTATTTCGAGGGAGAGTCGGAAACACCATATATTTT. Encoded protein: CASSLFRGRVGNTIYF.

This clone has a handful of counts. The chain combines TRBV19 with TRBJ1-5; D perhaps matches TRBD1 (6 bases). This CDR3 contains 13 residues. CDR1 is LNHDA and CDR2 is SQIVND in the germline V gene (reference sequence). The V end lost 4 bases, the J end lost 7 bases, and 11 bases lay between the germline ends. The CDR3 DNA is TGTGCCAGTAGTACTACAGGGATCCAGCCCCAGCATTTT. Protein: CASSTTGIQPQHF. Supplemented by reference TRBV19 and TRBJ1-5, the full variable domain reads DGGITQSPKYLFRKEGQNVTLSCEQNLNHDAMYWYRQDPGQGLRLIYYSQIVNDFQKGDIAEGYSVSREKKESFPLTVTSAQKNPTAFYLCASSTTGIQPQHFGDGTRLSIL.

The V gene is TRBV2, the J gene TRBJ2-7; D is unclear. V lost 2 bases and J lost 6, with 8 bases in between. This CDR3 comprises 12 residues. Germline lookup yields CDR1 SNHLY and CDR2 FYNNEI. The CDR3 here is CASSERLREQYF. CDR3 sequence (DNA): TGTGCCAGCAGTGAACGTCTCCGCGAGCAGTACTTC.

V gene TRBV3-1 (or the pseudogene TRBV3-2) combines with J gene TRBJ2-1, with 16 bases fitting TRBD2. Germline CDR1 and CDR2: LGHDT and YNNKEL (reference sequence). Trimming removed 4 bases from V and 9 bases from J; junction bases left unmatched: 6. The CDR3 loop spans 16 amino acids. The CDR3 nucleotides read TGTGCCAGCAGCCCGCCCGGGACTAGCGGGAGGGGTGAGCAGTTCTTC. Protein product: CASSPPGTSGRGEQFF.